This T cell receptor (beta chain) was sequenced for a study of blood T cell repertoires in COVID-19. Study context: COVID-19 samples from acute and convalescent phases originated in the United States, Italy and Spain. Sources were T cells, B-cell-depleted T cells, or PBMCs; the material itself was cDNA or gDNA.

Methods used by the authors: By means of reference gene primer amplification, nucleated cell counts were estimated. This table comes from immunoSEQ multiplex PCR, and its TCRdb copy is limited to in-frame clones, with some not included. Clone size and the V and J calls come from that table; the DNA yielded D and trimming. The top ten clones hold roughly a third of a sample with about 86,000 clones, 80% to 85% of them seen once. J gave up 1 base and V 6 bases, and 9 bases lay outside the gene matches. This CDR3 has 16 amino acids. Germline V gene data show CDR1 as KGHSH and CDR2 as LQKENI. The genes are TRBV18 and TRBJ1-2, with 9 bases identical to TRBD1. The receptor was derived from a woman aged 80 or over with active or convalescent COVID-19. What was sequenced was peripheral blood. The CDR3 reads CASSALGTGLNYGYTF. The CDR3 region has the DNA TGTGCCAGCTCGGCTCTAGGGACAGGGCTTAACTATGGCTACACCTTC.